One and the same sample provided the 24 T cell receptor beta chains below, sequenced in a study of blood T cells in healthy people across ages. For the second PCR, which ran for about 7 to 11 cycles, a sample-barcoded 5' primer and a J-beta primer mix were used. MiXCR, applied by TCRdb to the 5' RACE reads, yields one record per CDR3 protein. Of 650,000 or so distinct CDR3 sequences in the sample, 52% were seen once. The sequencing input was blood. These receptors were obtained from an elderly woman in good health.

This clonotype was detected a few times. Since a much larger clone is just one base distant, this may be a read error. The chain uses TRBV11-2 and TRBJ2-5; D not certain. In germline, CDR1 is SGHAT, CDR2 FQNNGV. The CDR3 runs 13 residues. V lost 4 bases and J 0 bases, leaving 6 bases between the germline ends. CDR3 sequence: CASSWGYQETQYF. The CDR3 DNA reads as TGTGCCAGCAGCTGGGGTTACCAAGAGACCCAGTACTTC.

Note on this clonotype: Sequence at one end of the junction differs from germline and may be a read error. DNA for the CDR3: TGTGTCAGCTCAGCAGACAGGTTGGATACGCAGTATTTT. Amino acid sequence: CVSSADRLDTQYF. V gene TRBV18 combines with J gene TRBJ2-3; tentatively, D is TRBD1 (6 bases). CDR1 and CDR2 from the germline V gene are KGHSH and LQKENI. The CDR3 totals 13 residues.

This chain connects TRBV7-2 to TRBJ1-2, with a possible D match to TRBD1 (6 bases). This CDR3 spans 17 amino acids. Germline CDR1 and CDR2: SGHTA and FQGNSA. Trimming removed 7 bases at V and 8 bases at J, with 29 bases between. For the CDR3, the DNA is TGTGCCAGCACCGGGACACGCAGTCCTAAACCGACGTTGGGCTACACCTTC. As protein: CASTGTRSPKPTLGYTF.

With respect to this clonotype: This clone may be a read error of a much larger clone one base away. The chain is built from TRBV6-2 or TRBV6-3 and TRBJ1-5; D is perhaps TRBD1 (5 bases). This CDR3 spans 15 amino acids. The V and J ends lost 6 bases and 1 base respectively, with 13 bases between them. CDR1 is MNHEY and CDR2 is SVGEGT in the germline V gene. CDR3 DNA sequence: TGTGCCAGCAGACGGGACCTAAAGAGCAATCAGCCCCAGCATTTT. Residues: CASRRDLKSNQPQHF.

The V gene is TRBV7-9, the J gene TRBJ1-2; 8 positions agree with TRBD1. The V gene end was trimmed by 1 base and the J gene end by 7 bases; junction bases not matched to a gene: 5. The CDR3 sequence is 14 residues long. The germline V gene encodes CDR1 SEHNR and CDR2 FQNEAQ (reference sequence). The CDR3 reads CASSLGTGTRGYTF. CDR3 DNA sequence: TGTGCCAGCAGCTTAGGGACAGGGACTCGTGGCTACACCTTC.

A word on this clonotype: Given a much more abundant clone one base away, this may be a read error. The J gene is TRBJ2-5, the V gene TRBV20-1, with 9 bases fitting TRBD2. The CDR3 totals 19 residues. Trimming at V came to 3 bases and at J to 2 bases, leaving 19 bases not matched to a gene. Germline CDR1 and CDR2: DFQATT and SNEGSKA (reference sequence). The CDR3 sequence is CSARATRTSEVRWQETQYF. CDR3 sequence (DNA): TGCAGTGCTAGGGCAACTCGGACTAGCGAGGTCCGTTGGCAAGAGACCCAGTACTTC.

In its sample, this clonotype was seen many times. The V and J genes are TRBV6-5 and TRBJ2-3; 7 bases line up with TRBD2. Germline CDR1 MNHEY, CDR2 SVGAGI. The CDR3 runs 16 residues. Unmatched junction bases numbered 7, after V lost 0 bases and J lost 4 bases. As DNA, the CDR3 is TGTGCCAGCAGTTACTCTGGGGGGGTCCTCGCAGATACGCAGTATTTT. It yields the protein CASSYSGGVLADTQYF.

This clonotype was observed a handful of times. The chain carries TRBV5-1 and TRBJ1-5; D perhaps matches TRBD1 (6 bases). The ends were cut back, 0 bases at V and 3 bases at J, with 13 bases in the middle. This CDR3 is 16 amino acids long. Germline V gene sequence: CDR1 SGHRS, CDR2 YFSETQ. DNA of the CDR3: TGCGCCAGCAGCTTGGACGGTGCAGGGGCCAATCAGCCCCAGCATTTT. Translating gives CASSLDGAGANQPQHF.

The rearrangement uses TRBV29-1 and TRBJ2-7; possible D gene TRBD2, 6 bases. V was cut by 7 bases and J by 9 bases, with 16 bases left in between. The CDR3 contains 11 residues. Looked up from germline, CDR1 is SQVTM and CDR2 is ANQGSEA. The CDR3 region has the DNA TGCAGCGGACGCGGGACCGGAGGGCAGTACTTC. Protein: CSGRGTGGQYF.

The chain joins TRBV18 to TRBJ2-4, with D possibly TRBD2 on 6 matching bases. The germline V gene encodes CDR1 KGHSH and CDR2 LQKENI. CDR3 length: 13 residues. The germline V and J ends were trimmed by 4 bases and 13 bases, with 17 bases remaining between them. CDR3 sequence (DNA): TGTGCCAGCTCACTCCGGGACTCCTACGGGCAGTACTTC. Protein sequence: CASSLRDSYGQYF. The whole variable domain, filled in from reference TRBV18 and TRBJ2-4, reads NAGVMQNPRHLVRRRGQEARLRCSPMKGHSHVYWYRQLPEEGLKFMVYLQKENIIDESGMPKERFSAEFPKEGPSILRIQQVVRGDSAAYFCASSLRDSYGQYFGAGTRLSVL.

This sequence joins TRBV28 and TRBJ2-2; D perhaps matches TRBD1 (6 bases). This CDR3 spans 15 amino acids. V shed 6 bases and J shed 4 bases, with 15 bases lying between them. Per germline, CDR1 MDHEN and CDR2 SYDVKM. As DNA, the CDR3 is TGTGCCAGCAGCCGGCTCAGGGGTTTCACCGGGGAGCTGTTTTTT. This encodes CASSRLRGFTGELFF. The variable domain in full, completed from reference TRBV28 and TRBJ2-2, reads DVKVTQSSRYLVKRTGEKVFLECVQDMDHENMFWYRQDPGLGLRLIYFSYDVKMKEKGDIPEGYSVSREKKERFSLILESASTNQTSMYLCASSRLRGFTGELFFGEGSRLTVL.

V is TRBV20-1 and J is TRBJ1-1; D gene ambiguous. Trimming shortened V by 7 bases and J by 1 base, and 13 bases separated the two germline ends. Germline V gene data show CDR1 as DFQATT and CDR2 as SNEGSKA (reference sequence). The length of the CDR3 is 13 residues. The CDR3 region is CSVIRYANTEAFF. The CDR3 nucleotides read TGCAGTGTCATTCGATACGCGAACACTGAAGCTTTCTTT.

Notes on this clonotype: This clone may be a read error of a much larger clone one base away. This rearrangement joins TRBV3-1 to TRBJ2-1; unclear D gene. In germline, CDR1 is LGHDT, CDR2 YNNKEL (reference sequence). CDR3 size: 13 residues. Trimming pared 6 bases from V and 13 bases from J, leaving 19 bases between. The CDR3 spells CASSPPPYETQFF. CDR3 sequence (DNA): TGTGCCAGCAGTCCTCCCCCCTATGAGACCCAGTTCTTC.

This clonotype was counted at least ten times. V is TRBV18 and J is TRBJ2-3; 13 bases are a match to TRBD2. The CDR3 consists of 16 residues. CDR1 is KGHSH and CDR2 is LQKENI in the germline V gene. V shed 6 bases, J shed 4 bases, and the junction held 7 bases outside the gene matches. This CDR3 reads CASSAGTSGTADTQYF. The CDR3 DNA follows: TGTGCCAGCTCTGCCGGGACTAGCGGGACGGCAGATACGCAGTATTTT.

The chain uses TRBV10-3 and TRBJ2-3; no reliable D call. The V gene lost 4 bases and the J gene lost 5 bases, with 7 bases spanning the gap. CDR3 length: 12 residues. The germline V gene has CDR1 ENHRY and CDR2 SYGVKD. The CDR3 region has the DNA TGTGCCATCAGTGCCAGGATAGATACGCAGTATTTT. Amino acid sequence: CAISARIDTQYF.

This chain connects TRBV29-1 to TRBJ2-6, with D possibly matching TRBD2 (5 bases). The CDR3 totals 15 residues. The germline V gene encodes CDR1 SQVTM and CDR2 ANQGSEA. The V gene lost 6 bases and the J gene lost 2 bases, with 14 bases spanning the gap. This CDR3 reads CSVRTGVTGANVLTF. The DNA for the CDR3 is TGCAGCGTGCGGACTGGAGTGACTGGGGCCAACGTCCTGACTTTC.

This clonotype was detected only once. The J gene is TRBJ1-2, the V gene TRBV5-1, with TRBD1 as a possible D gene (5 bases). V lost 3 bases and J lost 2, with 11 bases in between. This CDR3 has 14 amino acids. CDR1 SGHRS and CDR2 YFSETQ come from the germline V gene. DNA for the CDR3: TGCGCCAGCAGCTCCAGGGAGAGAAACTATGGCTACACCTTC. Protein: CASSSRERNYGYTF.

J is TRBJ1-6 and V is TRBV18; weak D call: TRBD1 (6 bases). V was pared by 8 bases and J by 7 bases, with 21 bases between. CDR3 length: 16 amino acids. Germline V gene data show CDR1 as KGHSH and CDR2 as LQKENI. CDR3 bases: TGTGCCAGCAAAAAGACAGGTTCGGTCGAAAATTCACCCCTCCACTTT. It yields the protein CASKKTGSVENSPLHF.

Of note for this clonotype: A much larger clonotype is one base distant, so this may be a read error. In DNA, the CDR3 is TGTGCCAGCAGTCCGGACAGGGTACTTTCCTACGAGCGGTACTTC. This codes for CASSPDRVLSYERYF. The rearrangement links TRBV2 to TRBJ2-7; 8 bases map to TRBD1. Germline V CDR1 and CDR2: SNHLY, FYNNEI. The CDR3 is 15 residues long.

The chain links TRBV3-1 to TRBJ2-2; D may correspond to TRBD1 or TRBD2 (6 bases each). CDR1 and CDR2 (germline): LGHDT, YNNKEL (reference sequence). The CDR3 has 15 residues. V shed 8 bases and J shed 4 bases, with 17 bases lying between them. The CDR3 DNA sequence: TGTGCCAGCGCCCAGAGGGGGGCTAGCACCGGGGAGCTGTTTTTT. Translating gives CASAQRGASTGELFF.

The chain has TRBV7-9 and TRBJ2-3, with 11 bases identical to TRBD2. The CDR3 has 15 residues. Germline values: CDR1 SEHNR, CDR2 FQNEAQ (reference sequence). Trimming removed 5 bases from V and 2 bases from J; junction bases left unmatched: 3. The CDR3: CASSQTSGVTDTQYF. CDR3 nucleotide sequence: TGTGCCAGCAGCCAGACTAGCGGGGTCACAGATACGCAGTATTTT.

This clonotype was recorded many times. CDR3 DNA sequence: TGCAGTGCTAGAGGAAAGCGGGGGGGAATAGGAAATGAGCAGTTCTTC. Translated: CSARGKRGGIGNEQFF. The chain combines TRBV20-1 with TRBJ2-1; 10 bases map to TRBD2. Germline CDR1 and CDR2: DFQATT and SNEGSKA (reference sequence). V was clipped by 1 base and J by 7 bases; unmatched bases: 10. The length of the CDR3 is 16 residues.

As to this clonotype: A much larger clone lies one base from this, so it may be a read error. The chain is built from TRBV7-2 and TRBJ1-5; D gene unclear. V was cut by 5 bases and J by 2 bases, with 16 bases left in between. The CDR3 spans 16 residues. Germline-derived CDR1 and CDR2 are SGHTA and FQGNSA. Here the CDR3 DNA reads TGTGCCAGCAGCCTGAAGGTCCCTTCGGGCAATCAGCCCCAGCATTTT. Translation gives CASSLKVPSGNQPQHF. Variable domain in full (rest from reference TRBV7-2 and TRBJ1-5): GAGVSQSPSNKVTEKGKDVELRCDPISGHTALYWYRQSLGQGLEFLIYFQGNSAPDKSGLPSDRFSAERTGGSVSTLTIQRTQQEDSAVYLCASSLKVPSGNQPQHFGDGTRLSIL.

This clonotype appeared a few times. The chain carries TRBV25-1 and TRBJ2-3; no clear D. This CDR3 contains 12 residues. Germline V gene data show CDR1 as MGHDK and CDR2 as SYGVNS. V shed 1 base and J shed 9 bases, with 8 bases lying between them. In nucleotides, the CDR3 is TGTGCCAGCAGTGAATCCCAGATCACGCAGTATTTT. Translation gives CASSESQITQYF.